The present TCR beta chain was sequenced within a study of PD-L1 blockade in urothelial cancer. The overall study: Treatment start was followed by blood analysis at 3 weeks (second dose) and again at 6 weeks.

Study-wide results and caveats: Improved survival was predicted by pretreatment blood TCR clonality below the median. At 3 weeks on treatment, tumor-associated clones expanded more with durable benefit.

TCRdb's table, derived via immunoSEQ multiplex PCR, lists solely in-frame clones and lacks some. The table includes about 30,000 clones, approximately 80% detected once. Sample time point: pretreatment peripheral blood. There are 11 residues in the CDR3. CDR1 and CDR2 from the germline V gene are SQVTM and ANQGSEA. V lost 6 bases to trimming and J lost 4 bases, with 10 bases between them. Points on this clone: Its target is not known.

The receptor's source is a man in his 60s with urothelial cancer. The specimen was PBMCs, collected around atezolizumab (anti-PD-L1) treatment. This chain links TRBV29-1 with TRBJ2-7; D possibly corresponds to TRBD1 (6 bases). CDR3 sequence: CSVADSYEQYF. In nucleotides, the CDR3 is TGCAGCGTGGCGGACAGTTACGAGCAGTACTTC.